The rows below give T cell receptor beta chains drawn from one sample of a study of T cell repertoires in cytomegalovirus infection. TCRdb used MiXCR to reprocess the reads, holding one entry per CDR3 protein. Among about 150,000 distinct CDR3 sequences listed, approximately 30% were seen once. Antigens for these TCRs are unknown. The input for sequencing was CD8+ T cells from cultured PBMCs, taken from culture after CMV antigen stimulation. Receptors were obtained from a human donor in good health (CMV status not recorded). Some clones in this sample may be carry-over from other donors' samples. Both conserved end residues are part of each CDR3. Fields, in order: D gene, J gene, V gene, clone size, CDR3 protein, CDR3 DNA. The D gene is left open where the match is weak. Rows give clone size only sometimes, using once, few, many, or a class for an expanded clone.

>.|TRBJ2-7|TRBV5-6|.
CASSLGGWEQYF
TGTGCCAGCAGCTTGGGGGGCTGGGAGCAGTACTTC
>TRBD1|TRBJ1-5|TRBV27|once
CASSAAGQGSQPQHF
TGTGCCAGCAGTGCCGCGGGACAGGGCTCACAGCCCCAGCATTTT
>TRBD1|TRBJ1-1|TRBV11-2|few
CASSSQGNGMNTEAFF
TGTGCCAGCAGCTCACAGGGGAATGGAATGAACACTGAAGCTTTCTTT
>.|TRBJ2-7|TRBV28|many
CASSLLLVGSSSYEQYF
TGTGCCAGCAGTTTATTACTAGTTGGTTCTAGCTCCTACGAGCAGTACTTC
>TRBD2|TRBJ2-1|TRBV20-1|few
CSARVSGGPAYNEQFF
TGCAGTGCTAGGGTTAGCGGGGGTCCTGCATACAATGAGCAGTTCTTC
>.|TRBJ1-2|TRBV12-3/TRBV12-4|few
CASSLLEVGGYTF
TGTGCCAGCAGTCTCCTGGAAGTCGGTGGCTACACCTTC
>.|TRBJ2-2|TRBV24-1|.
CATRGSDGTGELFF
TGTGCCACCAGGGGCTCGGATGGAACCGGGGAGCTGTTTTTT
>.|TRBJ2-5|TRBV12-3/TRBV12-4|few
CASTKHNQETQYF
TGTGCCAGCACCAAGCATAACCAAGAGACCCAGTACTTC
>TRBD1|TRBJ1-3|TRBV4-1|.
CASSHTDRGPSGNTIYF
TGCGCCAGCAGCCACACGGACAGGGGGCCTTCTGGAAACACCATATATTTT
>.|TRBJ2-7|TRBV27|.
CASSSLGYEQYF
TGTGCCAGCAGTTCCCTCGGGTACGAGCAGTACTTC
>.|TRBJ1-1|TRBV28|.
CASSQLGDLHSQAFF
TGTGCCAGCAGCCAATTGGGGGACTTACATAGTCAGGCTTTCTTT
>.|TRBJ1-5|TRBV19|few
CASSPQVNSNQPQHF
TGTGCCAGTAGCCCACAGGTGAACTCCAATCAGCCCCAGCATTTT
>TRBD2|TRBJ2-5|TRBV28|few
CASRSGGAWRETQYF
TGTGCCAGCAGAAGCGGGGGGGCCTGGAGGGAGACCCAGTACTTC
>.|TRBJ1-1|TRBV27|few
CASSLTSMNTEAFF
TGTGCCAGCAGTTTAACATCCATGAACACTGAAGCTTTCTTT
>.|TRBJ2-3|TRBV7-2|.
CASSPLVPSTDTQYF
TGTGCCAGCAGCCCCCTCGTACCTAGCACAGATACGCAGTATTTT
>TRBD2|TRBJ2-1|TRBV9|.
CASSLGGSGGNEQFF
TGTGCCAGCAGTCTCGGCGGTTCGGGGGGCAATGAGCAGTTCTTC